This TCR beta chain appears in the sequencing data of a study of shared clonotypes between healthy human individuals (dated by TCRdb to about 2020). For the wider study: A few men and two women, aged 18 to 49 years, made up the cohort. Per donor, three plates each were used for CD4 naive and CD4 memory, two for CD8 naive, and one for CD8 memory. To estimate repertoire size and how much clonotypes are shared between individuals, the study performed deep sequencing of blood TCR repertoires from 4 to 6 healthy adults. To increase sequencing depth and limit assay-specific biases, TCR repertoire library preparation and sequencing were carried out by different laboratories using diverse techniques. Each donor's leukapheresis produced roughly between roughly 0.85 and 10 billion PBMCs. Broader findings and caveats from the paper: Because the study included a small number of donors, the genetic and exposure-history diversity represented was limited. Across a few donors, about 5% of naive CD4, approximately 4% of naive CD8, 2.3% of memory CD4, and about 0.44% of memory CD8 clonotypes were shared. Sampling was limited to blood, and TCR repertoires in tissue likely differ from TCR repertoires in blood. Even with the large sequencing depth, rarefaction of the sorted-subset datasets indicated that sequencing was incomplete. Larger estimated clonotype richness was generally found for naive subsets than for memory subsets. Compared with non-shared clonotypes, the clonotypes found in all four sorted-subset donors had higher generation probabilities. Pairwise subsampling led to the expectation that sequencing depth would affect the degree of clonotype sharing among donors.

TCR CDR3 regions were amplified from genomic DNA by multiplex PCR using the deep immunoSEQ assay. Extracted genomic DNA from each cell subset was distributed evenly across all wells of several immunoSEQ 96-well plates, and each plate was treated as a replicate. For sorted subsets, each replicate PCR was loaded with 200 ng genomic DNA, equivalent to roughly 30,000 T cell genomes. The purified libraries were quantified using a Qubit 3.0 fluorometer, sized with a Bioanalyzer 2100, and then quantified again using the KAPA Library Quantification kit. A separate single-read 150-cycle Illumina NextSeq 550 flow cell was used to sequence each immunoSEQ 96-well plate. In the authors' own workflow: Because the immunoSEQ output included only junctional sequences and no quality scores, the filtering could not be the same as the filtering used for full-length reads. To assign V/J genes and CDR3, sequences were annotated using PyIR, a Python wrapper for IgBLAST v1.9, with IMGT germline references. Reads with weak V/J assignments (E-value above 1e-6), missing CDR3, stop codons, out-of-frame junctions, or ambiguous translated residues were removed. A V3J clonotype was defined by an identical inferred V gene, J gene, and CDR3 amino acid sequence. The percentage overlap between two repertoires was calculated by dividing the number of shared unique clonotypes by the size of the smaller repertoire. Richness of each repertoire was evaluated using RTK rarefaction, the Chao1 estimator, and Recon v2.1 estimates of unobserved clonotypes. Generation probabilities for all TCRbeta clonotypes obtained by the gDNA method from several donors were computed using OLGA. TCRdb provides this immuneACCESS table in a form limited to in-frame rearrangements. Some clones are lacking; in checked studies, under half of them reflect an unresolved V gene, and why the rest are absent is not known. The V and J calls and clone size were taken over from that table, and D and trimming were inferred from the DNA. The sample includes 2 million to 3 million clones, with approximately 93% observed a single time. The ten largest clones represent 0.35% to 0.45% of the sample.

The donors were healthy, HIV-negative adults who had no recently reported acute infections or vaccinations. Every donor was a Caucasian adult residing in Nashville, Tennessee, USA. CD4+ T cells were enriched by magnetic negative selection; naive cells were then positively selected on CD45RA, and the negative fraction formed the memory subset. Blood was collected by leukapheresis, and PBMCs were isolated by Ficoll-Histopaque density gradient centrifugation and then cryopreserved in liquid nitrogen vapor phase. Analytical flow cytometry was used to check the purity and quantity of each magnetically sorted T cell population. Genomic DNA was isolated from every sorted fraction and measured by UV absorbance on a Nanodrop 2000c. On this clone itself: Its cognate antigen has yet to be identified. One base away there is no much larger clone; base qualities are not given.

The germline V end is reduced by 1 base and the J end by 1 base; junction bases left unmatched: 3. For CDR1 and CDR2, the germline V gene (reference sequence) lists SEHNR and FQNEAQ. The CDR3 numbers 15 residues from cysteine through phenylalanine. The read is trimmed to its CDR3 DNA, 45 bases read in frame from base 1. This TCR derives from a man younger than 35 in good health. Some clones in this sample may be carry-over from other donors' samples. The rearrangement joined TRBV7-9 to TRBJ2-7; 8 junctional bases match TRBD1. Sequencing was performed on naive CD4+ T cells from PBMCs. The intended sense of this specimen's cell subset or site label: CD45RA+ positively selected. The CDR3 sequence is CASSLGQGHSYEQYF. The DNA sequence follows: TGTGCCAGCAGCTTAGGACAGGGGCATTCCTACGAGCAGTACTTC.